This passage covers 28 T cell receptor beta chains from one sample sequenced in a study of CD8 T cells in ankylosing spondylitis. MiXCR, run by TCRdb on the 5' RACE reads, gives a single entry per CDR3 protein. The sample shows over 100,000 distinct CDR3 sequences, around 7% of them seen only once. Sequenced sample: blood, either unsorted or a sorted T cell fraction (not recorded which). The receptors come from a male donor with ankylosing spondylitis or in good health (not recorded which).

Many counts were recorded for this clonotype. This chain connects TRBV6-1 to TRBJ1-4, with a tentative D call TRBD1 (6 bases). V was cut by 5 bases and J by 1 base, with 14 bases left in between. This CDR3 contains 16 residues. CDR1 and CDR2 (germline): MNHNS, SASEGT. Here the CDR3 reads CASSKQGFLTNEKLFF. The CDR3 nucleotides read TGTGCCAGCAGTAAACAGGGATTCCTAACTAATGAAAAACTGTTTTTT.

Ten or more counts support this clonotype. The rearrangement uses TRBV29-1 and TRBJ1-2; D is unclear. The CDR3 is 14 residues long. The V and J ends lost 0 bases and 1 base respectively, with 9 bases between them. The germline gives CDR1 SQVTM, CDR2 ANQGSEA. The CDR3 region has the DNA TGCAGCGTTGAAGATCGGGCGGATAACTATGGCTACACCTTC. This translates into CSVEDRADNYGYTF.

This clonotype was recorded many times. The genes are TRBV28 and TRBJ2-4; D possibly uses TRBD1 or TRBD2 (5 bases each). The V gene lost 10 bases and the J gene lost 6 bases, with 16 bases spanning the gap. CDR1 is MDHEN and CDR2 is SYDVKM in the germline V gene. CDR3 length: 13 residues. CDR3 bases: TGTGCCACCGGGGCCGGTATTGTAAACATTCAGTACTTC. Its protein product is CATGAGIVNIQYF.

The table lists this clonotype with many counts. The DNA for the CDR3 is TGTGCCAGCAGTTACGATGACAGAAGTTCCTACGAGCAGTACTTC. Amino acid sequence: CASSYDDRSSYEQYF. V and J are TRBV6-5 and TRBJ2-7, with a weak D call TRBD1 (5 bases). CDR1 is MNHEY, CDR2 SVGAGI, per germline. The V gene lost 2 bases and the J gene lost 1 base, with 12 bases spanning the gap. This CDR3 comprises 15 residues.

This clonotype is a singleton in its sample. V and J are TRBV11-2 and TRBJ2-1; 7 nucleotides align to TRBD2. Trimming took 5 bases from V and 2 from J; bases not matched to a gene: 9. Germline V CDR1 and CDR2: SGHAT, FQNNGV. This CDR3 has 16 amino acids. The CDR3 bases are TGTGCCAGCAGCCCCATTACTAGCGTTCCCTACAATGAGCAGTTCTTC. It yields the protein CASSPITSVPYNEQFF.

This clonotype was recorded many times. This rearrangement joins TRBV28 to TRBJ1-2; a weak D match, TRBD1 (6 bases). There are 17 residues in the CDR3. Germline V gene data show CDR1 as MDHEN and CDR2 as SYDVKM. V was trimmed by 4 bases and J by 4 bases, leaving 22 bases between them. DNA for the CDR3: TGTGCCAGCAGTTATACAGGGTGGAAGATGGGCATCTATGGCTACACCTTC. Translation: CASSYTGWKMGIYGYTF.

This clonotype showed up many times. The CDR3 loop is CASTPRTGPYEQYF. As DNA, the CDR3 is TGTGCCAGCACCCCCCGGACAGGTCCCTACGAGCAGTACTTC. This sequence joins TRBV12-3 or TRBV12-4 and TRBJ2-7, with TRBD1 matching over 7 bases. The CDR3 totals 14 residues. J lost 2 bases, V lost 7 bases, and 8 bases had no gene match.

Many counts were recorded for this clonotype. V usage is TRBV20-1 and J usage is TRBJ1-1; 10 nucleotides match TRBD1. Unmatched junction bases numbered 5, after V lost 0 bases and J lost 4 bases. CDR1 is DFQATT, CDR2 SNEGSKA, per germline (reference sequence). The CDR3 loop spans 15 amino acids. Here the CDR3 reads CSARDAGQGTTEAFF. The CDR3 DNA reads as TGCAGTGCTAGAGATGCGGGACAGGGGACCACTGAAGCTTTCTTT.

This clonotype has at least ten counts. The gene calls are TRBV9 and TRBJ2-7; tentative D call: TRBD2 (5 bases). The V gene's germline CDR1 is SGDLS and CDR2 YYNGEE. V lost 0 bases and J lost 7, with 11 bases in between. CDR3 length: 13 residues. Here the CDR3 DNA reads TGTGCCAGCAGCGTAGGGTCGACGGGAGAGCAGTACTTC. Protein sequence: CASSVGSTGEQYF.

This clonotype was observed a single time. This chain connects TRBV20-1 to TRBJ2-7, with D uncertain. Germline V lookup: CDR1 DFQATT, CDR2 SNEGSKA (reference sequence). V lost 1 base, J lost 6 bases, and 13 bases lay in between. This CDR3 region has 13 residues. In DNA, the CDR3 is TGCAGTGCTAGAGCCTCACCACCGGGCGAGCAGTACTTC. Amino acids: CSARASPPGEQYF.

Comment on this clonotype: Possible read error: a much larger clone is one base away. The CDR3 reads CASSMRSISNEEFF. The CDR3 region has the DNA TGTGCCAGCAGTATGCGCAGTATCAGCAATGAGGAGTTCTTC. The V call is TRBV5-5, the J call TRBJ2-1, with unresolved D. Per the germline V gene, CDR1 is SGHKS and CDR2 is YYEKEE (reference sequence). There are 14 residues in the CDR3.

This clonotype appeared a few times. The chain recombines TRBV27 with TRBJ2-7; TRBD2 matches 16 bases. After removal of 5 bases from V and 5 bases from J, the junction contained 12 bases not matched to a gene. Germline assignment: CDR1 MNHEY and CDR2 SMNVEV (reference sequence). The CDR3 runs to 18 residues. The CDR3, as DNA: TGTGCCAGCAGTAGAGGGACTAGCGGGGGGGAGCGTCGTCACGAGCAGTACTTC. Its translation: CASSRGTSGGERRHEQYF.

This clonotype came up many times. The chain joins TRBV7-2 to TRBJ2-7, with a weak D call TRBD1 (5 bases). The germline gives CDR1 SGHTA, CDR2 FQGNSA. The CDR3 contains 14 residues. Trimming cost V 2 bases and J 3 bases, with 11 bases left between them. Here the CDR3 reads CASSLLGHNYEQYF. The CDR3 bases are TGTGCCAGCAGCTTACTTGGACACAACTACGAGCAGTACTTC. The full variable domain, in which reference TRBV7-2 and TRBJ2-7 provide the parts outside the CDR3, is GAGVSQSPSNKVTEKGKDVELRCDPISGHTALYWYRQSLGQGLEFLIYFQGNSAPDKSGLPSDRFSAERTGGSVSTLTIQRTQQEDSAVYLCASSLLGHNYEQYFGPGTRLTVT.

This clonotype was found many times. The chain couples TRBV5-1 to TRBJ2-3; D call uncertain. Per germline, CDR1 SGHRS and CDR2 YFSETQ. Trimming left V 0 bases short and J 0 bases short, with 11 bases between. CDR3 size: 16 residues. DNA for the CDR3: TGCGCCAGCAGCTTGGGCCAGATCACTAGCACAGATACGCAGTATTTT. Protein sequence: CASSLGQITSTDTQYF.

This clonotype occurred many times. This chain links TRBV5-1 with TRBJ1-4; possible D gene TRBD1, 6 bases. V lost 4 bases, J lost 5 bases, and 12 bases lay in between. Germline V lookup: CDR1 SGHRS, CDR2 YFSETQ. The CDR3 totals 14 residues. The CDR3 bases are TGCGCCAGCAGCCCCAGGGGACACAATGAAAAACTGTTTTTT. Its translation: CASSPRGHNEKLFF.

This clonotype has ten or more counts. The chain uses TRBV5-6 and TRBJ2-2, with 9 bases identical to TRBD2. Trimming removed 2 bases from V and 4 bases from J; junction bases left unmatched: 6. The CDR3 is 16 amino acids. CDR1 and CDR2 from the germline V gene are SGHDT and YYEEEE. The CDR3 nucleotides are TGTGCCAGCAGCTTACGACTAGCGGCGACCACCGGGGAGCTGTTTTTT. It encodes CASSLRLAATTGELFF.

This clonotype was found a few times. The gene calls are TRBV5-1 and TRBJ2-3; the D gene is possibly TRBD1 (5 bases). This CDR3 contains 14 residues. CDR1 is SGHRS, CDR2 YFSETQ, per germline. Trimming removed 1 base from V and 5 bases from J, with 11 bases in between. The CDR3 DNA is TGCGCCAGCAGCTTGTTGGGGCAGGAAGATACGCAGTATTTT. Translating it yields CASSLLGQEDTQYF.

This clonotype was detected ten times or more. This chain joins TRBV6-1 and TRBJ1-2; TRBD1 aligns across 8 bases. V was clipped by 9 bases and J by 4 bases; unmatched bases: 10. CDR1 and CDR2 (germline): MNHNS, SASEGT. The CDR3 loop spans 14 amino acids. For the CDR3, the DNA is TGTGCCAGTTCCTCAGGGGGCCTATTCTATGGCTACACCTTC. Protein sequence: CASSSGGLFYGYTF.

This clonotype was counted ten times or more. V usage is TRBV28 and J usage is TRBJ2-7; D is ambiguous. V lost 2 bases, J lost 6 bases, and 14 bases lay in between. Germline V gene data show CDR1 as MDHEN and CDR2 as SYDVKM. The CDR3 contains 14 residues. CDR3 nucleotides: TGTGCCAGCAGTTTACGGGCAGGCGGATCCGAGCAGTACTTC. Translation: CASSLRAGGSEQYF.

There are many counts of this clonotype. The chain has TRBV20-1 and TRBJ2-1, with TRBD2 matching over 9 bases. This CDR3 contains 16 residues. Germline loops: CDR1 DFQATT, CDR2 SNEGSKA (reference sequence). The trim removed 5 bases at V and 2 bases at J, leaving 10 bases unmatched. CDR3 in amino acids: CSAGPMLAGTYNEQFF. Written as DNA, the CDR3 is TGCAGTGCTGGCCCAATGCTAGCGGGAACCTACAATGAGCAGTTCTTC.

In this sample, this clonotype turned up many times. This sequence joins TRBV28 and TRBJ1-1, with D possibly being TRBD1 (6 bases). V was cut by 8 bases and J by 4 bases, with 23 bases left in between. CDR1 is MDHEN and CDR2 is SYDVKM in the germline V gene. The CDR3 has 16 amino acids. The CDR3 bases are TGTGCCAGCCGTTCCGGGACACCCTATGGTAGCACTGAAGCTTTCTTT. It yields the protein CASRSGTPYGSTEAFF.

This clonotype has at least ten counts. The chain has TRBV27 and TRBJ2-3, with 12 bases lining up with TRBD2. Germline CDR1 and CDR2: MNHEY and SMNVEV (reference sequence). The CDR3 is made up of 16 amino acids. Losses at the gene ends were 5 bases for V and 4 bases for J; bases not matched to a gene: 7. The CDR3 reads CASSTKTSGGSDTQYF. DNA of the CDR3: TGTGCCAGCAGTACCAAGACTAGCGGGGGATCAGATACGCAGTATTTT.

Many counts were recorded for this clonotype. The rearrangement uses TRBV29-1 and TRBJ1-1; 7 bases map to TRBD1. Germline assignment: CDR1 SQVTM and CDR2 ANQGSEA. The trim removed 2 bases at V and 5 bases at J, leaving 8 bases unmatched. This CDR3 has 14 amino acids. DNA for the CDR3: TGCAGCGTTGAATCCAGACAGGGCGCAACTGAAGCTTTCTTT. Protein: CSVESRQGATEAFF. Combining the CDR3 with reference TRBV29-1 and TRBJ1-1 gives the whole variable domain SAVISQKPSRDICQRGTSLTIQCQVDSQVTMMFWYRQQPGQSLTLIATANQGSEATYESGFVIDKFPISRPNLTFSTLTVSNMSPEDSSIYLCSVESRQGATEAFFGQGTRLTVV.

This rearrangement joins TRBV7-9 to TRBJ2-1, with D perhaps matching TRBD2 (6 bases). Trimming removed 1 base from V and 8 bases from J, with 12 bases in between. The CDR3 totals 14 residues. The V gene's germline CDR1 is SEHNR and CDR2 FQNEAQ (reference sequence). The CDR3 protein is CASSLVGSYYEQFF. The CDR3 DNA reads as TGTGCCAGCAGCTTAGTCGGGAGTTATTATGAGCAGTTCTTC.

There are many counts of this clonotype. The chain uses TRBV29-1 and TRBJ2-3; possible D gene TRBD2, 6 bases. Trimming stripped 4 bases from V and 3 bases from J, with 11 bases between. Germline V gene data show CDR1 as SQVTM and CDR2 as ANQGSEA. This CDR3 has 13 amino acids. In DNA form, the CDR3 reads TGCAGCGTTGCTGAACTAGCAACAGATACGCAGTATTTT. This translates into CSVAELATDTQYF.

This clonotype was found many times. The V gene is TRBV5-1, the J gene TRBJ2-7; D ambiguous. CDR3 length: 16 amino acids. From germline, CDR1 is SGHRS and CDR2 YFSETQ. V shed 3 bases and J shed 0 bases, with 16 bases lying between them. The CDR3 reads CASSSAPGMLSYEQYF. CDR3 sequence (DNA): TGCGCCAGCAGCTCTGCTCCAGGAATGCTCTCCTACGAGCAGTACTTC.

The table lists this clonotype with many counts. The chain recombines TRBV28 with TRBJ1-2, with D tentatively TRBD1 (6 bases). CDR3 length: 11 amino acids. Germline V lookup: CDR1 MDHEN, CDR2 SYDVKM. With 6 bases removed from V and 12 bases from J, the gap between germline ends came to 14 bases. This CDR3 is CASSPGDKNTF. CDR3 bases: TGTGCCAGCAGCCCGGGGGACAAAAACACCTTC.

As concerns this clonotype: A much bigger clone sits one base away, suggesting this may be a read error. The chain uses TRBV6-1 and TRBJ2-2; TRBD1 or TRBD2 may be the D gene (5 bases each). From germline, CDR1 is MNHNS and CDR2 SASEGT. Trimming stripped 7 bases from V and 9 bases from J, with 18 bases between. This CDR3 is 14 amino acids long. The chain's CDR3 is CASNGRELSRELFF. The CDR3 DNA reads as TGTGCCAGCAATGGCAGGGAGTTATCCCGGGAGCTGTTTTTT.